The 26 T cell receptor beta chains listed next were all sequenced from one sample in a study of T cell responses to AZD1222 COVID-19 vaccine. The repertoire was sequenced with immunoSEQ multiplex PCR; TCRdb's copy has only in-frame clones and lacks some. Altogether 150,000 or so clones are present, 82% being singletons, with the ten largest covering around 4.1%. Sample: peripheral blood, taken on day 0 of MenACWY control vaccination. All receptors come from an adult in good health.

The V call is TRBV2, the J call TRBJ1-4; D gene uncertain. This CDR3 has 15 residues. V was pared by 3 bases and J by 3 bases, with 11 bases between. Germline V gives CDR1 SNHLY, CDR2 FYNNEI. The CDR3 region has the DNA TGTGCCAGCAGTGACGGAGGAGTAGCTAATGAAAAACTGTTTTTT. Its translation is CASSDGGVANEKLFF.

The chain recombines TRBV5-4 with TRBJ2-7; D is uncertain. This CDR3 comprises 14 residues. The V gene's germline CDR1 is SGHNT and CDR2 YYREEE (reference sequence). Trimming cost V 3 bases and J 4 bases, with 14 bases left between them. CDR3 residues: CASSSTSDGYEQYV. CDR3 coding DNA: TGTGCCAGCAGCTCGACCTCGGACGGATACGAGCAGTACGTC.

This chain links TRBV21-1 with TRBJ2-7; the D call in the table, TRBD1, was not verified against the DNA. TRBV21-1 is annotated as a pseudogene. The CDR3 runs to 16 residues. The CDR3 DNA follows: TGTGCCAGCCAGGAAGTGGGCAGCCTCCTTACCTACGAGCAGTACGTC. Amino acid sequence: CASQEVGSLLTYEQYV.

The chain links TRBV28 to TRBJ1-3, with D perhaps matching TRBD1 (6 bases). The germline V and J ends were trimmed by 5 bases and 0 bases, with 14 bases remaining between them. CDR3 length: 16 amino acids. Germline lookup yields CDR1 MDHEN and CDR2 SYDVKM. CDR3: CASSGWGATSGNTIYF. The CDR3 nucleotides read TGTGCCAGCAGTGGATGGGGGGCTACCTCTGGAAACACCATATATTTT.

V gene TRBV2 combines with J gene TRBJ1-2; D not certain. Germline loops: CDR1 SNHLY, CDR2 FYNNEI. With 4 bases removed from V and 1 base from J, the gap between germline ends came to 22 bases. The CDR3 extends over 18 amino acids. In DNA form, the CDR3 reads TGTGCCAGCAGTGCCCGCGAAGGAGGACGTAGGTTTAACTATGGCTACACCTTC. It codes for CASSAREGGRRFNYGYTF.

This clone was seen only a few times. DNA of the CDR3: TGTGCCAGCAGTCCCCATAGAGTAGGGGGAAAGGGCTCACCCCTCCACTTT. Translation gives CASSPHRVGGKGSPLHF. This chain uses TRBV27 with TRBJ1-6, with D perhaps TRBD1 (6 bases). Germline CDR1 is MNHEY and CDR2 is SMNVEV (reference sequence). V was trimmed by 5 bases and J by 10 bases, leaving 24 bases between them. The CDR3 covers 17 residues.

This chain links TRBV5-6 with TRBJ1-1, with TRBD1 matching over 7 bases. The CDR3 contains 14 residues. Germline-derived CDR1 and CDR2 are SGHDT and YYEEEE. After removal of 6 bases from V and 3 bases from J, the junction contained 8 bases not matched to a gene. In nucleotides, the CDR3 is TGTGCCAGCACCCCACAGGGGTGGGACACTGAAGCTTTCTTT. Translated: CASTPQGWDTEAFF.

V is TRBV5-1 and J is TRBJ1-1, with no clear D. CDR1 and CDR2 from the germline V gene are SGHRS and YFSETQ. The CDR3 sequence is 13 residues long. V lost 4 bases and J lost 1, with 8 bases in between. The chain's CDR3 is CASSKGRNTEAFF. The CDR3 nucleotides are TGCGCCAGCAGCAAGGGAAGGAACACTGAAGCTTTCTTT.

The table lists this clone with a few counts. The genes are TRBV9 and TRBJ1-2; the match to TRBD1 covers 8 bases. The CDR3 contains 16 residues. Germline CDR1 reads SGDLS; CDR2 reads YYNGEE. The trim removed 4 bases at V and 5 bases at J, leaving 13 bases unmatched. Here the CDR3 reads CASSFNRGGTGYGYTF. As DNA, the CDR3 is TGTGCCAGCAGCTTCAATCGGGGCGGGACAGGATATGGCTACACCTTC.

This clone was seen only once. This chain joins TRBV9 and TRBJ2-2, with 8 bases that match TRBD1. Germline lookup yields CDR1 SGDLS and CDR2 YYNGEE. J lost 7 bases, V lost 7 bases, and 15 bases had no gene match. The CDR3 extends over 16 amino acids. DNA of the CDR3: TGTGCCAGCTCAAAGGGTGTGACAGGGGTTCACGGGGAGCTGTTTTTT. It translates to CASSKGVTGVHGELFF.

The rearrangement uses TRBV2 and TRBJ1-6, with D possibly being TRBD1 (5 bases). Germline V CDR1 and CDR2: SNHLY, FYNNEI. The CDR3 has 13 amino acids. V lost 4 bases and J 7 bases, leaving 8 bases between the germline ends. The CDR3 is CASSGQWNSPLHF. The CDR3, as DNA: TGTGCCAGCAGTGGACAGTGGAATTCACCCCTCCACTTT.

This clone was detected only a few times. V is TRBV2 and J is TRBJ2-1, with unresolved D. V lost 5 bases to trimming and J lost 8 bases, with 10 bases between them. The CDR3 runs to 12 residues. Germline V gene data show CDR1 as SNHLY and CDR2 as FYNNEI. The chain's CDR3 is CASSSDLYEQFF. The CDR3, as DNA: TGTGCCAGCAGTTCGGACCTTTATGAGCAGTTCTTC.

The chain carries TRBV7-9 and TRBJ1-4, with D unresolved. V was cut by 1 base and J by 5 bases, with 8 bases left in between. The CDR3 totals 14 residues. Germline CDR1 reads SEHNR; CDR2 reads FQNEAQ (reference sequence). The CDR3 is CASSLGRLNEKLFF. The CDR3 DNA reads TGTGCCAGCAGCTTAGGCAGGTTAAATGAAAAACTGTTTTTT.

V usage is TRBV28 and J usage is TRBJ1-2; 7 bases are a match to TRBD1. CDR1 MDHEN and CDR2 SYDVKM come from the germline V gene. V shed 4 bases and J 2 bases; nucleotides not matched to a gene: 7. There are 15 residues in the CDR3. CDR3 protein: CASSSIVTGNYGYTF. CDR3 nucleotide sequence: TGTGCCAGCAGTTCTATTGTGACAGGGAACTATGGCTACACCTTC.

The chain carries TRBV12-3 or TRBV12-4 and TRBJ1-2; D unresolved. The length of the CDR3 is 12 residues. V lost 3 bases, J lost 4 bases, and 6 bases lay in between. The CDR3 coding sequence is TGTGCCAGCAGTTTTCTCCCCTATGGCTACACCTTC. Translated: CASSFLPYGYTF.

J is TRBJ2-3 and V is TRBV10-1; D gene ambiguous. The CDR3 has 18 amino acids. With 0 bases removed from V and 1 base from J, the gap between germline ends came to 17 bases. Germline lookup yields CDR1 WNHNN and CDR2 SYGVQD (reference sequence). CDR3 sequence: CASSESRAGRTGTDTQYF. DNA of the CDR3: TGCGCCAGCAGTGAGTCTAGGGCTGGGCGTACAGGCACAGATACGCAGTATTTT.

V is TRBV28 and J is TRBJ2-7; D is unresolved. Per germline, CDR1 MDHEN and CDR2 SYDVKM. Between the trimmed V and J ends, which lost 6 bases and 7 bases, there was a span of 10 bases. CDR3 length: 11 residues. The CDR3 DNA follows: TGTGCCAGCAGCTGGTTGGGGGAGCAGTACGTC. Its protein is CASSWLGEQYV.

The count of this clone is one. The V and J genes are TRBV9 and TRBJ2-2; D is uncertain. CDR1 is SGDLS and CDR2 is YYNGEE in the germline V gene. Trimming pared 0 bases from V and 4 bases from J, leaving 10 bases between. This CDR3 is built from 15 residues. CDR3 in DNA: TGTGCCAGCAGCGTAGGTGGTGGATTCACCGGGGAGCTGTTTTTT. Translation gives CASSVGGGFTGELFF. The full variable domain, completed using reference TRBV9 and TRBJ2-2, is DSGVTQTPKHLITATGQRVTLRCSPRSGDLSVYWYQQSLDQGLQFLIQYYNGEERAKGNILERFSAQQFPDLHSELNLSSLELGDSALYFCASSVGGGFTGELFFGEGSRLTVL.

The rearrangement uses TRBV30 and TRBJ1-3; TRBD1 is a possible D gene (6 bases). V was trimmed by 2 bases and J by 1 base, leaving 15 bases between them. This CDR3 region has 16 residues. The germline V gene has CDR1 GTSNPN and CDR2 SVGIG (reference sequence). As DNA, the CDR3 is TGTGCCTGGAGTACCGGACAGAGCAGGTCTGGAAACACCATATATTTT. This encodes CAWSTGQSRSGNTIYF.

This rearrangement joins TRBV19 to TRBJ1-2, with a tentative D call TRBD1 (6 bases). CDR1 and CDR2 from the germline V gene are LNHDA and SQIVND (reference sequence). V lost 7 bases to trimming and J lost 6 bases, with 15 bases between them. The CDR3 is 13 residues long. As DNA, the CDR3 is TGTGCCAGTAAGGGGGTGATATACAATGGCTACACCTTC. Translated: CASKGVIYNGYTF.

The chain carries TRBV4-1 and TRBJ1-2; D remains ambiguous. There are 15 residues in the CDR3. Germline loops: CDR1 MGHRA, CDR2 YSYEKL. V lost 0 bases and J 1 base, leaving 9 bases between the germline ends. The CDR3 DNA reads TGCGCCAGCAGCCAAGATAACACCATTAACTATGGCTACACCTTC. As protein: CASSQDNTINYGYTF.

This chain joins TRBV30 and TRBJ2-5; 13 bases map to TRBD2. Germline V CDR1 and CDR2: GTSNPN, SVGIG (reference sequence). V trimming: 1 base; J trimming: 5 bases; junction bases outside the gene matches: 1. The CDR3 has 14 residues. The CDR3 coding sequence is TGTGCCTGGAGTGAGGGACTAGCGGGGGAGACCCAGTACTTC. It specifies CAWSEGLAGETQYF.

The chain recombines TRBV21-1 with TRBJ1-1; the D segment call TRBD1 is taken from the table without a DNA check. TRBV21-1 is classified as a pseudogene. CDR3 size: 15 residues. The chain's CDR3 is CASSTRDRGDTEAFF. In DNA form, the CDR3 reads TGTGCCAGCAGCACTCGAGACAGGGGGGACACTGAAGCTTTCTTT.

This clone has more than one count but fewer than ten. V gene TRBV4-1 combines with J gene TRBJ1-6; D gene ambiguous. The CDR3 extends over 16 amino acids. Germline V lookup: CDR1 MGHRA, CDR2 YSYEKL. Trimming removed 1 base at V and 10 bases at J, with 17 bases between. The CDR3 DNA is TGCGCCAGCAGCCAAGTTTGGGCAGACCGAGGATCACCCCTCCACTTT. It translates to CASSQVWADRGSPLHF.

This chain uses TRBV11-2 with TRBJ2-1, with a tentative D call TRBD1 (6 bases). Germline V gene sequence: CDR1 SGHAT, CDR2 FQNNGV. The V end was cut by 5 bases, the J end by 0 bases, with 14 bases between. The CDR3 contains 16 residues. CDR3 nucleotide sequence: TGTGCCAGCAGCCAGGGGCCAATTAGCTCCTACAATGAGCAGTTCTTC. Its protein product is CASSQGPISSYNEQFF.

The rearrangement uses TRBV27 and TRBJ1-1; D is possibly TRBD1 (6 bases). Trimming removed 9 bases from V and 5 bases from J, with 25 bases in between. CDR1 and CDR2 from the germline V gene are MNHEY and SMNVEV (reference sequence). This CDR3 spans 16 amino acids. For the CDR3, the DNA is TGTGCCAGTGGGACCGAGGGGGGAGGAAGTCCTACTGAAGCTTTCTTT. This translates into CASGTEGGGSPTEAFF.